The 30 T cell receptor beta chains below all came from one sample that was sequenced in a study of cytomegalovirus exposure and HLA in healthy donors. PCR primers comprised 60 Vbeta and 13 Jbeta primers. Generated by immunoSEQ multiplex PCR, the TCRdb table keeps only in-frame clones and is missing some. The sample table includes 200,000 to 250,000 clones. The sequenced material came from PBMCs. Receptors originate from a girl aged 2-10 years in good health and CMV-seropositive.

CDR3 sequence: CASSFPGTSGRRSYNEQFF. The CDR3, as DNA: TGTGCCAGCAGCTTCCCCGGGACTAGCGGGAGGCGGTCCTACAATGAGCAGTTCTTC. V and J are TRBV5-4 and TRBJ2-1; 15 positions match TRBD2. Germline trimming cut 2 bases from V and 1 base from J; bases unmatched to any gene: 7. CDR3 length: 19 amino acids. Germline V CDR1 and CDR2: SGHNT, YYREEE (reference sequence).

V is TRBV5-1 and J is TRBJ2-7, with 7 bases fitting TRBD1. Germline trimming cut 0 bases from V and 2 bases from J; bases unmatched to any gene: 5. CDR1 is SGHRS and CDR2 is YFSETQ in the germline V gene. There are 15 residues in the CDR3. The CDR3 reads CASSLEGAPTYEQYF. The CDR3 DNA follows: TGCGCCAGCAGCTTGGAGGGGGCCCCGACCTACGAGCAGTACTTC.

V is TRBV7-8 and J is TRBJ2-7; 7 bases are a match to TRBD1. V lost 6 bases, J lost 5 bases, and 10 bases stayed unmatched. CDR3 size: 14 residues. From germline, CDR1 is SGHVS and CDR2 FQNEAQ. CDR3 sequence: CASSIRGRRDEQYF. The CDR3 nucleotides are TGTGCCAGCAGTATTAGGGGGCGTCGGGACGAGCAGTACTTC.

The chain recombines TRBV5-4 with TRBJ1-4; 7 nucleotides match TRBD1. CDR1 SGHNT and CDR2 YYREEE come from the germline V gene (reference sequence). V lost 0 bases to trimming and J lost 5 bases; unmatched junction nucleotides: 4. CDR3 length: 15 amino acids. CDR3 coding DNA: TGTGCCAGCAGCTTGGGACAGGGAAGGAATGAAAAACTGTTTTTT. Translated, it gives CASSLGQGRNEKLFF.

This rearrangement joins TRBV6-1 to TRBJ2-5, with D perhaps TRBD2 (6 bases). Germline CDR1 is MNHNS and CDR2 is SASEGT. V was clipped by 5 bases and J by 11 bases, with 12 bases between them. This CDR3 is 11 amino acids long. CDR3 in DNA: TGTGCCAGCAGTTATTCGGGGGAGCAGTACTTC. This gives the protein CASSYSGEQYF.

CDR3 amino acids: CASSSYMGTGIEQYF. The CDR3 bases are TGTGCCAGCAGTTCATATATGGGGACAGGGATCGAGCAGTACTTC. V usage is TRBV27 and J usage is TRBJ2-7; 9 positions match TRBD1. V lost 4 bases, J lost 6 bases, and 10 bases stayed unmatched. The germline CDR1 and CDR2 sequences are MNHEY and SMNVEV (reference sequence). This CDR3 region has 15 residues.

The chain carries TRBV27 and TRBJ2-7; TRBD2 aligns across 10 bases. The CDR3 covers 14 residues. Germline CDR1 MNHEY, CDR2 SMNVEV (reference sequence). V was pared by 8 bases and J by 7 bases, with 11 bases of the junction left unmatched. The CDR3 region is CASALASGRREQYF. In nucleotides, the CDR3 is TGTGCCAGCGCGCTGGCTAGCGGGAGAAGGGAGCAGTACTTC.

The chain couples TRBV10-2 to TRBJ1-5, with 7 bases matching TRBD1. Germline V gene lookup returns CDR1 WSHSY and CDR2 SAAADI. Trimming removed 6 bases from V and 6 bases from J; junction bases left unmatched: 5. The CDR3 extends over 13 amino acids. CDR3 nucleotides: TGCGCCAGCAGCGGGACAGTGGCTCAGCCCCAGCATTTT. This translates into CASSGTVAQPQHF.

DNA for the CDR3: TGTGCCAGCAAGGACAGATTCACAGATACGCAGTATTTT. Protein sequence: CASKDRFTDTQYF. This sequence joins TRBV28 and TRBJ2-3; D is possibly TRBD1 (6 bases). The germline CDR1 and CDR2 sequences are MDHEN and SYDVKM. The CDR3 is 13 residues long. The germline V and J ends were trimmed by 7 bases and 2 bases, with 10 bases remaining between them.

The chain uses TRBV7-9 and TRBJ1-1, with D possibly TRBD1 on 6 matching bases. CDR3 length: 14 residues. The V gene's germline CDR1 is SEHNR and CDR2 FQNEAQ (reference sequence). The V and J ends lost 1 base and 4 bases respectively, with 10 bases between them. The CDR3 DNA follows: TGTGCCAGCAGCTTAGGGGGGCTGACCACTGAAGCTTTCTTT. Translated: CASSLGGLTTEAFF.

The chain couples TRBV28 to TRBJ2-7; D is unclear. This CDR3 comprises 13 residues. Trimming took off 4 bases at V and 1 base at J, with 8 bases between the two ends. Germline values: CDR1 MDHEN, CDR2 SYDVKM. CDR3 in amino acids: CASSSTPSYEQYF. The CDR3, as DNA: TGTGCCAGCAGTTCGACACCTTCCTACGAGCAGTACTTC. The full variable domain, with the rest looked up from reference TRBV28 and TRBJ2-7, is DVKVTQSSRYLVKRTGEKVFLECVQDMDHENMFWYRQDPGLGLRLIYFSYDVKMKEKGDIPEGYSVSREKKERFSLILESASTNQTSMYLCASSSTPSYEQYFGPGTRLTVT.

The chain couples TRBV6-5 to TRBJ2-3; possibly TRBD2 for D (6 bases). Between the trimmed V and J ends, which lost 5 bases and 4 bases, there was a span of 13 bases. This CDR3 is 14 amino acids long. The germline V gene has CDR1 MNHEY and CDR2 SVGAGI. CDR3 coding DNA: TGTGCCAGCAGTCTGAGGGACTTCTCAGATACGCAGTATTTT. This translates into CASSLRDFSDTQYF.

This sequence joins TRBV19 and TRBJ1-5; TRBD1 matches 8 bases. This CDR3 is 14 amino acids long. With V trimmed by 8 bases and J by 1 base, 4 bases remained unmatched. Germline loops: CDR1 LNHDA, CDR2 SQIVND (reference sequence). The CDR3 DNA reads TGTGCCAGTCGGACAGGGAGAAGCAATCAGCCCCAGCATTTT. It is translated as CASRTGRSNQPQHF.

The chain is built from TRBV15 and TRBJ2-7, with TRBD1 identical over 9 bases. The CDR3 has 16 residues. V dropped 8 bases and J dropped 5; count of bases not matched to a gene: 16. Germline V gives CDR1 LNHNV, CDR2 YYDKDF (reference sequence). The CDR3 coding sequence is TGTGCCACCCAAAACTCCGGGACAGGGAGAATCCACGAGCAGTACTTC. It yields the protein CATQNSGTGRIHEQYF.

The chain has TRBV27 and TRBJ2-7; D gene ambiguous. Per germline, CDR1 MNHEY and CDR2 SMNVEV (reference sequence). Trimming left V 2 bases short and J 3 bases short, with 14 bases between. The CDR3 loop spans 15 amino acids. CDR3 nucleotides: TGTGCCAGCAGTTTAGAGGCTAGATTAGGCTACGAGCAGTACTTC. It encodes CASSLEARLGYEQYF.

The rearrangement links TRBV4-2 to TRBJ1-4; tentative D call: TRBD1 (5 bases). The germline gives CDR1 LGHNA, CDR2 YNFKEQ. This CDR3 region has 14 residues. Trimming pared 1 base from V and 5 bases from J, leaving 8 bases between. The CDR3 spells CASSQVQVNEKLFF. The CDR3 region has the DNA TGTGCCAGCAGCCAAGTACAGGTGAATGAAAAACTGTTTTTT.

The rearrangement uses TRBV13 and TRBJ2-7; D call uncertain. Germline-derived CDR1 and CDR2 are PRHDT and FYEKMQ (reference sequence). Deletions cut 6 bases from V and 5 bases from J, with 11 bases between. This CDR3 contains 12 residues. The chain's CDR3 is CASSTVPHEQYF. CDR3 DNA: TGTGCCAGCAGTACAGTTCCACACGAGCAGTACTTC. Full variable domain (rest looked up from reference TRBV13 and TRBJ2-7): AAGVIQSPRHLIKEKRETATLKCYPIPRHDTVYWYQQGPGQDPQFLISFYEKMQSDKGSIPDRFSAQQFSDYHSELNMSSLELGDSALYFCASSTVPHEQYFGPGTRLTVT.

The rearrangement links TRBV28 to TRBJ1-1, with D perhaps TRBD1 (6 bases). The CDR3 spans 14 residues. Trimming left V 5 bases short and J 6 bases short, with 16 bases between. CDR1 is MDHEN, CDR2 SYDVKM, per germline. The CDR3 loop is CASSPGHLEAEAFF. The CDR3 nucleotides are TGTGCCAGCAGTCCGGGACACTTAGAGGCTGAAGCTTTCTTT.

This sequence joins TRBV2 and TRBJ2-7; TRBD2 might be the D (6 bases). The CDR3 is 14 amino acids. Trimming took 7 bases from V and 3 from J, leaving 16 bases between them. Germline V CDR1 and CDR2: SNHLY, FYNNEI. The CDR3 protein is CASKVGGSGYEQYF. In nucleotides, the CDR3 is TGTGCCAGCAAGGTGGGAGGATCCGGCTACGAGCAGTACTTC.

V gene TRBV5-1 combines with J gene TRBJ1-2; D unresolved. The V end was cut by 1 base, the J end by 3 bases, with 10 bases between. This CDR3 is built from 14 residues. Germline CDR1 is SGHRS and CDR2 is YFSETQ. CDR3 amino acids: CASSLLQSDYGYTF. The CDR3 DNA sequence: TGCGCCAGCAGCTTGCTTCAGTCCGACTATGGCTACACCTTC.

The chain employs TRBV5-5 and TRBJ1-1; D perhaps matches TRBD1 (6 bases). Trimming took 2 bases from V and 0 from J, leaving 14 bases between them. This CDR3 is built from 16 residues. Germline assignment: CDR1 SGHKS and CDR2 YYEKEE (reference sequence). CDR3 residues: CASSFWGHGMNTEAFF. CDR3 coding DNA: TGTGCCAGCAGCTTTTGGGGGCACGGGATGAACACTGAAGCTTTCTTT.

The chain employs TRBV10-3 and TRBJ2-7, with TRBD2 matching over 10 bases. With V trimmed by 6 bases and J by 7 bases, 9 bases remained unmatched. This CDR3 is built from 14 residues. Per germline, CDR1 ENHRY and CDR2 SYGVKD. The CDR3 is CAISALAGLREQYF. Here the CDR3 DNA reads TGTGCCATCAGCGCACTAGCGGGGCTTCGTGAGCAGTACTTC.

The rearrangement joins TRBV11-2 to TRBJ2-1, with D unclear. CDR3 size: 13 residues. The V gene lost 4 bases and the J gene lost 7 bases, with 11 bases spanning the gap. CDR1 and CDR2 from the germline V gene are SGHAT and FQNNGV. This CDR3 is CASSSSLRNEQFF. The CDR3 DNA sequence: TGTGCCAGCAGCTCCTCCCTCCGTAATGAGCAGTTCTTC. The variable domain in full, completed from reference TRBV11-2 and TRBJ2-1, reads EAGVAQSPRYKIIEKRQSVAFWCNPISGHATLYWYQQILGQGPKLLIQFQNNGVVDDSQLPKDRFSAERLKGVDSTLKIQPAKLEDSAVYLCASSSSLRNEQFFGPGTRLTVL.

The CDR3 DNA sequence: TGTGCCAGTAGTACCGGGGTTGCAACTAATGAAAAACTGTTTTTT. Translating it yields CASSTGVATNEKLFF. This chain joins TRBV19 and TRBJ1-4; D ambiguous. V was cut by 4 bases and J by 0 bases, with 9 bases left in between. Germline lookup yields CDR1 LNHDA and CDR2 SQIVND (reference sequence). This CDR3 has 15 residues.

The CDR3 here is CASSPTAPGLAKSEQFF. The CDR3 bases are TGTGCCAGCAGCCCAACCGCACCGGGACTAGCGAAGAGTGAGCAGTTCTTC. This rearrangement joins TRBV4-2 to TRBJ2-1; 10 bases match TRBD2. The CDR3 has 17 residues. V trimming: 4 bases; J trimming: 9 bases; junction bases outside the gene matches: 15. Looked up from germline, CDR1 is LGHNA and CDR2 is YNFKEQ.

The V and J genes are TRBV6-6 and TRBJ1-2; 7 bases match TRBD1. Germline trimming cut 6 bases from V and 8 bases from J; bases unmatched to any gene: 9. This CDR3 is built from 13 residues. The germline V gene encodes CDR1 MNHNY and CDR2 SVGAGI (reference sequence). The CDR3 loop is CASSLNRGQGYTF. In nucleotides, the CDR3 is TGTGCCAGCAGCCTCAACAGGGGCCAAGGCTACACCTTC.

The chain combines TRBV28 with TRBJ2-7; 8 bases are a match to TRBD1. V shed 5 bases and J 0 bases; nucleotides not matched to a gene: 9. There are 16 residues in the CDR3. The germline CDR1 and CDR2 sequences are MDHEN and SYDVKM. CDR3: CASSTTGAGSSYEQYF. The CDR3 nucleotides are TGTGCCAGCAGTACGACAGGGGCTGGGAGCTCCTACGAGCAGTACTTC.

This sequence joins TRBV7-3 and TRBJ2-3; TRBD2 agrees at 10 bases. Unmatched junction bases numbered 6, after V lost 5 bases and J lost 4 bases. The CDR3 runs 15 residues. The germline V gene encodes CDR1 SGHTA and CDR2 FQGTGA. In DNA form, the CDR3 reads TGTGCCAGCAGCCTACTAGCGGGAACGGCAGATACGCAGTATTTT. This encodes CASSLLAGTADTQYF.

The chain links TRBV5-6 to TRBJ2-6, with D unresolved. The germline gives CDR1 SGHDT, CDR2 YYEEEE. V was shortened by 0 bases and J by 2 bases, with 9 bases between the two germline ends. The CDR3 consists of 16 residues. In nucleotides, the CDR3 is TGTGCCAGCAGCTTGGGTCGGCAGGCTGGGGCCAACGTCCTGACTTTC. Translated, it gives CASSLGRQAGANVLTF.

The V gene is TRBV7-2, the J gene TRBJ2-1; possible D gene TRBD2, 5 bases. This CDR3 is 14 amino acids long. Per germline, CDR1 SGHTA and CDR2 FQGNSA. Trimming removed 0 bases from V and 9 bases from J, with 12 bases in between. The CDR3: CASSLASLEGEQFF. In nucleotides, the CDR3 is TGTGCCAGCAGCTTAGCGAGCCTAGAGGGTGAGCAGTTCTTC.